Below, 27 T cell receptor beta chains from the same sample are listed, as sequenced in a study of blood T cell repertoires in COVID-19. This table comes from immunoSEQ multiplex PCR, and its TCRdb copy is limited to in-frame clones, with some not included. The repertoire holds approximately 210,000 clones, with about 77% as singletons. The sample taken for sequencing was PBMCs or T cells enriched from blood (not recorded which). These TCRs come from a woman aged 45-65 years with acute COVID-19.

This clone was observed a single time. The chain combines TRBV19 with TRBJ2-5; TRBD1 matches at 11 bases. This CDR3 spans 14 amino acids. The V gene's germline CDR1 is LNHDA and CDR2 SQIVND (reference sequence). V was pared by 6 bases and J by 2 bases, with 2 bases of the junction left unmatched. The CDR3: CASSGDRGQETQYF. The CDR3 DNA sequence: TGTGCCAGTAGCGGGGACAGGGGGCAAGAGACCCAGTACTTC. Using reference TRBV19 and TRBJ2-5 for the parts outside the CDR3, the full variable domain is DGGITQSPKYLFRKEGQNVTLSCEQNLNHDAMYWYRQDPGQGLRLIYYSQIVNDFQKGDIAEGYSVSREKKESFPLTVTSAQKNPTAFYLCASSGDRGQETQYFGPGTRLLVL.

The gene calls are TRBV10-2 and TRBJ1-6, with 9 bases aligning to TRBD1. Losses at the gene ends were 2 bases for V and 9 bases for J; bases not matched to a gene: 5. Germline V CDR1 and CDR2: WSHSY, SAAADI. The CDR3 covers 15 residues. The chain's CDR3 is CASSEMRDRVSPLHF. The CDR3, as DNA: TGCGCCAGCAGTGAGATGCGGGACAGGGTTTCACCCCTCCACTTT.

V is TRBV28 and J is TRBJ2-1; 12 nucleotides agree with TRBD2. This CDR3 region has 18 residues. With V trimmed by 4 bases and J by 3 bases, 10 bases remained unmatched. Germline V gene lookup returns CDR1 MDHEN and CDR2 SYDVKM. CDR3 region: CASSSGGLAGSVYNEQFF. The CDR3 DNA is TGTGCCAGCAGTTCCGGAGGACTAGCGGGGAGCGTCTACAATGAGCAGTTCTTC.

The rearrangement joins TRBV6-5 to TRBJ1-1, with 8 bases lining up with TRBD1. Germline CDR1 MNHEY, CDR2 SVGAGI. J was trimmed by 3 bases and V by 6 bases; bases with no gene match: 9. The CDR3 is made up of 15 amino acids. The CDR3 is CASRARTGKDTEAFF. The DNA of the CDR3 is TGTGCCAGCAGGGCCCGGACAGGGAAGGACACTGAAGCTTTCTTT.

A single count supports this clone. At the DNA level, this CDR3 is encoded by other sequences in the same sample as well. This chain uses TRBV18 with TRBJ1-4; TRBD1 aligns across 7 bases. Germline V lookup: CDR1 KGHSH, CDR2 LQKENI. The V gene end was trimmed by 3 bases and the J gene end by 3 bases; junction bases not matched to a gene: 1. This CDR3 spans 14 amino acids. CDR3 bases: TGTGCCAGCTCACCTCAGGGGGCTAATGAAAAACTGTTTTTT. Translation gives CASSPQGANEKLFF.

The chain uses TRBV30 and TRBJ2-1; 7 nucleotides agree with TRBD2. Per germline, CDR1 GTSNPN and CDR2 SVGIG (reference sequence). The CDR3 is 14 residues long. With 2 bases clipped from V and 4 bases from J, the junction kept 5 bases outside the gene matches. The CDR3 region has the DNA TGTGCCTGGAGTAGCGGGGCCGCGTACAATGAGCAGTTCTTC. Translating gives CAWSSGAAYNEQFF. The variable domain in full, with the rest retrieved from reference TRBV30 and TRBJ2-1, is SQTIHQWPATLVQPVGSPLSLECTVEGTSNPNLYWYRQAAGRGLQLLFYSVGIGQISSEVPQNLSASRPQDRQFILSSKKLLLSDSGFYLCAWSSGAAYNEQFFGPGTRLTVL.

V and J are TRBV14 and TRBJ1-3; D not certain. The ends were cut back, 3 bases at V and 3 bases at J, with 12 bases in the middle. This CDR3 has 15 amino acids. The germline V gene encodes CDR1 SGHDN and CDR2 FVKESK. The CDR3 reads CASSHSGGYGNTIYF. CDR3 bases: TGTGCCAGCAGCCATTCGGGAGGGTATGGAAACACCATATATTTT.

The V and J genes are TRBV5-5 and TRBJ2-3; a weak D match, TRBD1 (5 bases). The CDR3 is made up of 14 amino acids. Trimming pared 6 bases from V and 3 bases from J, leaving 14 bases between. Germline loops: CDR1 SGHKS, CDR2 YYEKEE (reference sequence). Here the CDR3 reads CASTDMTGTDTQYF. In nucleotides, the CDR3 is TGTGCCAGCACGGACATGACCGGTACAGATACGCAGTATTTT.

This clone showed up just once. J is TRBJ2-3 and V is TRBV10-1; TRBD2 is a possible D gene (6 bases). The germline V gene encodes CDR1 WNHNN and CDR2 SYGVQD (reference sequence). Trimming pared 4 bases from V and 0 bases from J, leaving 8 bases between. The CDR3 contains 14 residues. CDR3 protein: CASSGGTSTDTQYF. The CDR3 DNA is TGCGCCAGCAGTGGGGGGACTAGCACAGATACGCAGTATTTT.

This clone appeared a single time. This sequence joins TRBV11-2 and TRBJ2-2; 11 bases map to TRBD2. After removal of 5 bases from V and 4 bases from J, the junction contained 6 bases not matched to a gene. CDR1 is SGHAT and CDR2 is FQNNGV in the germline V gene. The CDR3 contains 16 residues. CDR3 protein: CASSVSGGAFTGELFF. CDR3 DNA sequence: TGTGCCAGCAGCGTTAGCGGGGGGGCCTTCACCGGGGAGCTGTTTTTT.

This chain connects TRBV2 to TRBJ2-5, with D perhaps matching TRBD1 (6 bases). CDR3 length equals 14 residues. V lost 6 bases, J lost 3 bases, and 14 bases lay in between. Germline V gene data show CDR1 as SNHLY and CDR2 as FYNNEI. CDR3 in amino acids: CASRARDTEETQYF. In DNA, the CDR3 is TGTGCCAGCAGAGCCCGGGACACTGAAGAGACCCAGTACTTC.

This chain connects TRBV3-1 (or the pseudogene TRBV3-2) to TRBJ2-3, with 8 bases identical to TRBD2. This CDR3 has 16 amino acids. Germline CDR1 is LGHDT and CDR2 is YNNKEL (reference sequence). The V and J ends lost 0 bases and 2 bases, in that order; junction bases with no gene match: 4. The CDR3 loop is CASSQDGGGSTDTQYF. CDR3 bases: TGTGCCAGCAGCCAAGATGGCGGGGGGTCCACAGATACGCAGTATTTT.

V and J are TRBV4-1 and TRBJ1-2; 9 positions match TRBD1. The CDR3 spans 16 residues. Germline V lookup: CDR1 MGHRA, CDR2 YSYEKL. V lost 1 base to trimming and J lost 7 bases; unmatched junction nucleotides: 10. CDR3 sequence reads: CASSQGTGGGMIGYTF. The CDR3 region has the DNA TGCGCCAGCAGCCAAGGAACAGGGGGCGGGATGATTGGCTACACCTTC.

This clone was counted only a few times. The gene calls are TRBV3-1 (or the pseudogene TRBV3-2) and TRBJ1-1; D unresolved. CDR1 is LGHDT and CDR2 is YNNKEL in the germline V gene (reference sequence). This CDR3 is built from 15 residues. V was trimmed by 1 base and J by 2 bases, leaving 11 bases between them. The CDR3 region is CASSQVRRPNTEAFF. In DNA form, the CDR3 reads TGTGCCAGCAGCCAAGTTCGCAGGCCTAACACTGAAGCTTTCTTT.

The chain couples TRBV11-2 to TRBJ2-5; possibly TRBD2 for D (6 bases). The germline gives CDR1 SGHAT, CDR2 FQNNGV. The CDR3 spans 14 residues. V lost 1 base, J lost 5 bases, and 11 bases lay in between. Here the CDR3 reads CASSLVWGRETQYF. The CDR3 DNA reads TGTGCCAGCAGCTTAGTATGGGGGAGGGAGACCCAGTACTTC.

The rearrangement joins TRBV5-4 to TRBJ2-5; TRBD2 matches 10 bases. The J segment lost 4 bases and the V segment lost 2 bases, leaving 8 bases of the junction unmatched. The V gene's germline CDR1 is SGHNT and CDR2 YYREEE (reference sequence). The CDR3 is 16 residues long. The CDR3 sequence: CASSFASGGFLETQYF. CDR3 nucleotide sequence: TGTGCCAGCAGCTTTGCTAGCGGGGGCTTTCTAGAGACCCAGTACTTC. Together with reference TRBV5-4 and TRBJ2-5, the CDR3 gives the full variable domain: ETGVTQSPTHLIKTRGQQVTLRCSSQSGHNTVSWYQQALGQGPQFIFQYYREEENGRGNFPPRFSGLQFPNYSSELNVNALELDDSALYLCASSFASGGFLETQYFGPGTRLLVL.

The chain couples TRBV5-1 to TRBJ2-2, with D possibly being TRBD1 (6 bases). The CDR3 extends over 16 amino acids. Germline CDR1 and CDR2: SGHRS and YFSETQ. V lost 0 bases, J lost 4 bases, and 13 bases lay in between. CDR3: CASSLVWGLGTGELFF. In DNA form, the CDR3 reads TGCGCCAGCAGCTTGGTGTGGGGGCTGGGCACCGGGGAGCTGTTTTTT.

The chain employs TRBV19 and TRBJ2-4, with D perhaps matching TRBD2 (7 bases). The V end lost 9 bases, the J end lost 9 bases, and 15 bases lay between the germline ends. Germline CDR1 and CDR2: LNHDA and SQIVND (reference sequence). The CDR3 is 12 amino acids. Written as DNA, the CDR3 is TGTGCCAGCCAGCCGGGGGGCACCATTCAGTACTTC. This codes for CASQPGGTIQYF.

The CDR3 DNA reads TGTGCCAGCAGTTCGCAGGGGGAGGGCTACACCTTC. Translated, it gives CASSSQGEGYTF. The chain carries TRBV28 and TRBJ1-2, with 7 bases identical to TRBD1. CDR1 and CDR2 (germline): MDHEN, SYDVKM. The length of the CDR3 is 12 residues. V trimming: 4 bases; J trimming: 8 bases; junction bases outside the gene matches: 4.

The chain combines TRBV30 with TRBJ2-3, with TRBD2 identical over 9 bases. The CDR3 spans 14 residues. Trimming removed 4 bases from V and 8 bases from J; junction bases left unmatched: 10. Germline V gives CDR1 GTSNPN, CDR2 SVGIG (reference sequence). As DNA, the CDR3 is TGTGCCTGGAAGGTAGCGGGGGATGTGGGTACGCAGTATTTT. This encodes CAWKVAGDVGTQYF. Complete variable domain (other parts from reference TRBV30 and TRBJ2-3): SQTIHQWPATLVQPVGSPLSLECTVEGTSNPNLYWYRQAAGRGLQLLFYSVGIGQISSEVPQNLSASRPQDRQFILSSKKLLLSDSGFYLCAWKVAGDVGTQYFGPGTRLTVL.

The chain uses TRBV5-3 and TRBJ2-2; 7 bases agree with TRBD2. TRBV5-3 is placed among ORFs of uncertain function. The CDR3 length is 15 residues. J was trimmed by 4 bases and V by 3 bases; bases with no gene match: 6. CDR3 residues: CARSSGRVSTGELFF. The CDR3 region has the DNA TGTGCCAGAAGCTCTGGGAGGGTGAGCACCGGGGAGCTGTTTTTT.

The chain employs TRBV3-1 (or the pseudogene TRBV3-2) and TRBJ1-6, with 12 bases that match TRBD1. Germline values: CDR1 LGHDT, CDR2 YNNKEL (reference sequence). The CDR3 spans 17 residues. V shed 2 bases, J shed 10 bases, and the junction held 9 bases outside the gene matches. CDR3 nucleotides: TGTGCCAGCAGCCAATCTTCCGGGACAGGGGGCGGATCACCCCTCCACTTT. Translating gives CASSQSSGTGGGSPLHF.

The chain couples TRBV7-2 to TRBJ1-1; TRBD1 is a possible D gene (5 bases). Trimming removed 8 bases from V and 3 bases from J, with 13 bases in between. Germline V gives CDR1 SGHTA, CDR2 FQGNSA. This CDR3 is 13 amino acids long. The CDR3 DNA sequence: TGTGCCAGCCGACAGAGCGTTTACACTGAAGCTTTCTTT. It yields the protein CASRQSVYTEAFF.

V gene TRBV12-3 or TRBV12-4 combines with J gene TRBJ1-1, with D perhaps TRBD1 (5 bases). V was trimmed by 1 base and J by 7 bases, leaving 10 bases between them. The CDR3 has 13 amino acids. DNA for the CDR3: TGTGCCAGCAGTTTAGAACAGGTTTTTGAAGCTTTCTTT. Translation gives CASSLEQVFEAFF.

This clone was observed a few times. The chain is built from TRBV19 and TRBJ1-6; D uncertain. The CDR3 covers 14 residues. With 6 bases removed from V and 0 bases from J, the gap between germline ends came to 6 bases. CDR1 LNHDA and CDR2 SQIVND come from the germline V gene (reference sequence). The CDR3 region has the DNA TGTGCCAGTAGAGCTAGCTCCTATAATTCACCCCTCCACTTT. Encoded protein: CASRASSYNSPLHF. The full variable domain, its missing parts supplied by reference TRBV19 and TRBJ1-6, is DGGITQSPKYLFRKEGQNVTLSCEQNLNHDAMYWYRQDPGQGLRLIYYSQIVNDFQKGDIAEGYSVSREKKESFPLTVTSAQKNPTAFYLCASRASSYNSPLHFGNGTRLTVT.

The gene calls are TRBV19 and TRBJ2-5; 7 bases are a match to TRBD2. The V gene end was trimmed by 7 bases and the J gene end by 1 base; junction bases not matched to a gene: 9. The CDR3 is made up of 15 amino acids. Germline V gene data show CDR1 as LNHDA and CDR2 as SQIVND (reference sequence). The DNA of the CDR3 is TGTGCCAGTAAAGATGGCGGGGGATTCCAAGAGACCCAGTACTTC. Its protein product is CASKDGGGFQETQYF.

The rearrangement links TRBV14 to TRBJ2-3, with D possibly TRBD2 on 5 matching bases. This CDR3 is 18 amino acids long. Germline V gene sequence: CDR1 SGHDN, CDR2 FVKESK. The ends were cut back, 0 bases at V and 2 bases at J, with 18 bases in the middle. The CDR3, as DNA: TGTGCCAGCAGCCAAGAAACACTGGACTGGCTGCCCACAGATACGCAGTATTTT. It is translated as CASSQETLDWLPTDTQYF.